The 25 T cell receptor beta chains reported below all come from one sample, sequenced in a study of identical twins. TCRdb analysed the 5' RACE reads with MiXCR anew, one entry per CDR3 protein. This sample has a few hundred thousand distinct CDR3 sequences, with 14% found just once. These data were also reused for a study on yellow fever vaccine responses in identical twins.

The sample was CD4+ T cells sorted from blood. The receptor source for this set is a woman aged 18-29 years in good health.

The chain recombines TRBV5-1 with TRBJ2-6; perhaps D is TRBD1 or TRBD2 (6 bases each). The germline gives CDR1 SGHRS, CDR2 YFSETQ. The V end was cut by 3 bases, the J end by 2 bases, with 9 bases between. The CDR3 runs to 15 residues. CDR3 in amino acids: CASSSGGPGANVLTF. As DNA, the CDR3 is TGCGCCAGCAGCTCCGGGGGCCCTGGGGCCAACGTCCTGACTTTC.

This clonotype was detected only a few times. For the CDR3, the DNA is TGCGCCAGCAGCCAAGTCCCGGGAGGATCCTACGAGCAGTACTTC. Amino acids: CASSQVPGGSYEQYF. The chain uses TRBV4-3 and TRBJ2-7; 7 bases fit TRBD2. The CDR3 runs 15 residues. V lost 1 base to trimming and J lost 1 base; unmatched junction nucleotides: 4. Germline CDR1 is LGHNA and CDR2 is YSLEER.

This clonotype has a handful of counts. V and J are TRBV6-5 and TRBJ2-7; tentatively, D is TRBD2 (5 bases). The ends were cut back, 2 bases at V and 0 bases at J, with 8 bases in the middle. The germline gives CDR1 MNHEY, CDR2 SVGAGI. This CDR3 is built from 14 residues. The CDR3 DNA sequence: TGTGCCAGCAGTTACAAGGGAGCCTCCTACGAGCAGTACTTC. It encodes CASSYKGASYEQYF.

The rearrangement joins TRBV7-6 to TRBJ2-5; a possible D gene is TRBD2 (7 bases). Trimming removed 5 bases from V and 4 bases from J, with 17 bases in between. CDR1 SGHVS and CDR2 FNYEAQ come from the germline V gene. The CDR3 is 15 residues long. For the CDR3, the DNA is TGTGCCAGCAGCCTAATAGGGGGGGGCGCAGAGACCCAGTACTTC. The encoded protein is CASSLIGGGAETQYF.

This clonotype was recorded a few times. CDR3: CSARDLSGKTDTQYF. The CDR3 nucleotides are TGCAGTGCTAGAGACCTTAGCGGGAAGACAGATACGCAGTATTTT. V usage is TRBV20-1 and J usage is TRBJ2-3, with 8 bases matching TRBD2. This CDR3 contains 15 residues. V was pared by 0 bases and J by 3 bases, with 5 bases of the junction left unmatched. Looked up from germline, CDR1 is DFQATT and CDR2 is SNEGSKA (reference sequence).

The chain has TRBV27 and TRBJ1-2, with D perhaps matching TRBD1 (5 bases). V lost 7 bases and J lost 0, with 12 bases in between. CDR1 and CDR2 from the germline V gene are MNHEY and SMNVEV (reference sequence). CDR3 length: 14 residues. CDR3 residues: CASTRSQANYGYTF. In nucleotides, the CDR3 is TGTGCCAGCACCCGATCACAGGCTAACTATGGCTACACCTTC.

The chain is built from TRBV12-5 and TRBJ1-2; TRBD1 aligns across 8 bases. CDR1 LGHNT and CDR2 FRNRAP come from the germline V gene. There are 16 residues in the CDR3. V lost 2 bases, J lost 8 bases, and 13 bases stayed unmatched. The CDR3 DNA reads TGTGCTAGTGGTTTGACCACCCTGGACAGGGTTGGAGGCTACACCTTC. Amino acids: CASGLTTLDRVGGYTF. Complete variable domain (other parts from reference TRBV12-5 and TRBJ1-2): DARVTQTPRHKVTEMGQEVTMRCQPILGHNTVFWYRQTMMQGLELLAYFRNRAPLDDSGMPKDRFSAEMPDATLATLKIQPSEPRDSAVYFCASGLTTLDRVGGYTFGSGTRLTVV.

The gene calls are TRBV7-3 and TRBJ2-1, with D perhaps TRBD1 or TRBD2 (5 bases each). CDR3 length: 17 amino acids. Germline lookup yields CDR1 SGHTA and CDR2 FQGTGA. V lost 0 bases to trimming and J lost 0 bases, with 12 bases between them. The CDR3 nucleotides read TGTGCCAGCAGCTTAACGTTGCCAGGGAGCTCCTACAATGAGCAGTTCTTC. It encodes CASSLTLPGSSYNEQFF.

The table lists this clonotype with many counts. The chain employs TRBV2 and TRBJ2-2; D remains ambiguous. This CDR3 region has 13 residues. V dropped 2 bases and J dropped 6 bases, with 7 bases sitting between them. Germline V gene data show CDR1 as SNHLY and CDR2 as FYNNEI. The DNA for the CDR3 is TGTGCCAGCAGTGAACACCTGTCCGGGGAGCTGTTTTTT. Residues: CASSEHLSGELFF.

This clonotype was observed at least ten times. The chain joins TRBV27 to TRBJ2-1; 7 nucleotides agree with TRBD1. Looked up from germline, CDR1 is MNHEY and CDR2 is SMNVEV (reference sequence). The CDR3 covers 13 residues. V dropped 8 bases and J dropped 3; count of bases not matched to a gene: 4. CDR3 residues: CASRRGRYNEQFF. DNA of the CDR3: TGTGCCAGCCGTAGGGGGCGCTACAATGAGCAGTTCTTC.

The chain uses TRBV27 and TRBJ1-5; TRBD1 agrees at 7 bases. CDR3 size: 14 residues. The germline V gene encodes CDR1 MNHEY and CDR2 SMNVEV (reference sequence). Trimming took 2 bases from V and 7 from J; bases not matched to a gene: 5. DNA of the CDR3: TGTGCCAGCAGTTTAATCAGGGGGTCCCAGCCCCAGCATTTT. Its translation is CASSLIRGSQPQHF.

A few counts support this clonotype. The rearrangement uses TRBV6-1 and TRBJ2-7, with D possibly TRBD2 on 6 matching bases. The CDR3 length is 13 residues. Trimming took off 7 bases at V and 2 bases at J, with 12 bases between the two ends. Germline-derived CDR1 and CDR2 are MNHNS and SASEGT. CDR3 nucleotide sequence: TGTGCCAGCACGGGTAGCGGTCCCTACGAGCAGTACTTC. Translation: CASTGSGPYEQYF.

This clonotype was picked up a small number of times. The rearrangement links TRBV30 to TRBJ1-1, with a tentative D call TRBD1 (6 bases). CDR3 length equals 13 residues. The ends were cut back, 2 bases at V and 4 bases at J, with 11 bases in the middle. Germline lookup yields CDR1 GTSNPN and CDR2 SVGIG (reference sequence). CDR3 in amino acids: CAWSNQGPTEAFF. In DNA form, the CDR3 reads TGTGCCTGGAGTAACCAGGGGCCCACTGAAGCTTTCTTT.

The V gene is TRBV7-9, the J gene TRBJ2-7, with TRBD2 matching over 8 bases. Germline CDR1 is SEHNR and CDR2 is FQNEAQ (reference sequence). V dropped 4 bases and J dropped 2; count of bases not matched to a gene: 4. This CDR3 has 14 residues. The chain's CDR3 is CASSWSGSTYEQYF. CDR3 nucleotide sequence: TGTGCCAGCAGCTGGAGCGGGAGTACCTACGAGCAGTACTTC.

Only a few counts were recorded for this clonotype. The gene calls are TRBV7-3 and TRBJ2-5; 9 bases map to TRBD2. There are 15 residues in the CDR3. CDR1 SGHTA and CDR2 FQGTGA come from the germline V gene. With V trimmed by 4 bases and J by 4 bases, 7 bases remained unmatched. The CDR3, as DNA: TGTGCCAGCAGCTCAGCCGGGACTAGCTCAGAGACCCAGTACTTC. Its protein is CASSSAGTSSETQYF. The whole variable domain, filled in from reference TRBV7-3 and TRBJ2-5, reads GAGVSQTPSNKVTEKGKYVELRCDPISGHTALYWYRQSLGQGPEFLIYFQGTGAADDSGLPNDRFFAVRPEGSVSTLKIQRTERGDSAVYLCASSSAGTSSETQYFGPGTRLLVL.

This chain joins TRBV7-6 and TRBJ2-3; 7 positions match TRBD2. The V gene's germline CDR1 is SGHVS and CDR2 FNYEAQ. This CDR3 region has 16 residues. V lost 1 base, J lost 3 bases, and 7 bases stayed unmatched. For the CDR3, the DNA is TGTGCCAGCAGCTTAGTGGGAGGGGCCCCTACAGATACGCAGTATTTT. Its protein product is CASSLVGGAPTDTQYF. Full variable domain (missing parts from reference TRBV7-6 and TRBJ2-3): GAGVSQSPRYKVTKRGQDVALRCDPISGHVSLYWYRQALGQGPEFLTYFNYEAQQDKSGLPNDRFSAERPEGSISTLTIQRTEQRDSAMYRCASSLVGGAPTDTQYFGPGTRLTVL.

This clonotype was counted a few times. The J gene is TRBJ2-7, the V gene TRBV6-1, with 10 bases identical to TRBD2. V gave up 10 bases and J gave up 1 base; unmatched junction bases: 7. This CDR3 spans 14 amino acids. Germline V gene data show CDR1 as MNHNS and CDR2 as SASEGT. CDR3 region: CAIQRTSGSYEQYF. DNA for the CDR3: TGTGCCATCCAGAGGACTAGCGGATCCTACGAGCAGTACTTC.

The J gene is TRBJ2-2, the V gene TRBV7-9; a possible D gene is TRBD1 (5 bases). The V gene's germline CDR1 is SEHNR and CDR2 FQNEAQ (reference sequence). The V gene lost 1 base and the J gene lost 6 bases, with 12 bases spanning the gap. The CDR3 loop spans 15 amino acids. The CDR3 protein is CASSLGRAVAGELFF. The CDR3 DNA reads TGTGCCAGCAGCTTAGGCAGGGCTGTTGCCGGGGAGCTGTTTTTT.

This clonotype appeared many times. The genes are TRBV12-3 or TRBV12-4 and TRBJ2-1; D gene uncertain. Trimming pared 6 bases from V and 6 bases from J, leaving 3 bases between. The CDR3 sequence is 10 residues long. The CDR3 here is CASRGNEQFF. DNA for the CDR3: TGTGCCAGCAGGGGCAATGAGCAGTTCTTC.

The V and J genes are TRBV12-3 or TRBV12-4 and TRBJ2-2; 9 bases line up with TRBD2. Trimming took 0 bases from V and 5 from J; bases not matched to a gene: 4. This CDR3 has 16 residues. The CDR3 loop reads CASSLARRGGTGELFF. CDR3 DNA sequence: TGTGCCAGCAGTTTAGCGCGGCGGGGGGGAACCGGGGAGCTGTTTTTT.

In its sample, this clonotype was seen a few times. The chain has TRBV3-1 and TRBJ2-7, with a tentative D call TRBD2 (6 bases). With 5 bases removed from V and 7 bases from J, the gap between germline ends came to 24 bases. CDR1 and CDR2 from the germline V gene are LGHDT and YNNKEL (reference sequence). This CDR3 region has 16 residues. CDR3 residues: CASSAYLGSGAGEQYF. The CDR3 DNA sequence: TGTGCCAGCAGCGCATACCTTGGGTCGGGAGCTGGAGAGCAGTACTTC.

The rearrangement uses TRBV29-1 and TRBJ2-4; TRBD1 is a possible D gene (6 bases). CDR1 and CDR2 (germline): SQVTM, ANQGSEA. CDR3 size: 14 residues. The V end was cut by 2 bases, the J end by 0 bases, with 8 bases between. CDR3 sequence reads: CSVETGPAKNIQYF. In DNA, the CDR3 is TGCAGCGTTGAAACAGGGCCAGCCAAAAACATTCAGTACTTC.

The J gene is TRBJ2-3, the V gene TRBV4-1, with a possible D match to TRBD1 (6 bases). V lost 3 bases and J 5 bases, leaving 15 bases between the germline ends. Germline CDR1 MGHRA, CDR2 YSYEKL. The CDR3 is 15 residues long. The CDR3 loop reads CASSHPGAGVDTQYF. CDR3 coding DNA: TGCGCCAGCAGCCACCCAGGGGCGGGTGTAGATACGCAGTATTTT.

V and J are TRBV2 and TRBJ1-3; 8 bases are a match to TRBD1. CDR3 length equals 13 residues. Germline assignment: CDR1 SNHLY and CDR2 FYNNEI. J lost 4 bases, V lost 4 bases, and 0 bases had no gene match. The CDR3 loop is CASSGDRGNTIYF. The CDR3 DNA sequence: TGTGCCAGCAGTGGGGACAGGGGAAACACCATATATTTT.

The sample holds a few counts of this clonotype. The chain's CDR3 is CASSPNRVRGYGYTF. Written as DNA, the CDR3 is TGTGCCAGCAGCCCCAACAGGGTCAGGGGCTATGGCTACACCTTC. The gene calls are TRBV14 and TRBJ1-2; tentatively, D is TRBD1 (6 bases). Trimming took off 4 bases at V and 4 bases at J, with 16 bases between the two ends. Germline V gene sequence: CDR1 SGHDN, CDR2 FVKESK. There are 15 residues in the CDR3.